This T cell receptor beta chain was observed in a study of shared clonotypes between healthy human individuals. Germline loops: CDR1 MNHEY, CDR2 SVGAGI. This CDR3 has 15 amino acids. Clones were read by immunoSEQ multiplex PCR, and TCRdb kept only the in-frame ones, dropping some. The data show 450,000 to 500,000 clones, about 80% seen once. The receptor comes from a woman aged 40 to 55 in good health. Some clones in this sample may be carry-over from other donors' samples. Sequenced material: PBMCs. J is TRBJ2-5 and V is TRBV6-5; the match to TRBD1 covers 7 bases. Matching the DNA end better, TRBJ2-7 makes the J call doubtful. The CDR3 spells CASSYDWQGAYEQYF. As DNA, the CDR3 is TGTGCCAGCAGTTACGACTGGCAGGGGGCCTACGAGCAGTACTTC.